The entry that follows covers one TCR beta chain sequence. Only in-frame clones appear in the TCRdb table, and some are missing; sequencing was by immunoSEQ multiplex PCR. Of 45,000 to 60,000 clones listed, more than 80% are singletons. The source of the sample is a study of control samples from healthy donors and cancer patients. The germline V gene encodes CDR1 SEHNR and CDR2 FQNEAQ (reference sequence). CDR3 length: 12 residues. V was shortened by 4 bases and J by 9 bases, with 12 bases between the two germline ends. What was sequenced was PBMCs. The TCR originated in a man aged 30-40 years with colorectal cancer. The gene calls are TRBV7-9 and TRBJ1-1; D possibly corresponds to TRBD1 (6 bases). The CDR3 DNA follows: TGTGCCAGCAGCTCTACTCAGGGGAAAGCTTTCTTT. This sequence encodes CASSSTQGKAFF.